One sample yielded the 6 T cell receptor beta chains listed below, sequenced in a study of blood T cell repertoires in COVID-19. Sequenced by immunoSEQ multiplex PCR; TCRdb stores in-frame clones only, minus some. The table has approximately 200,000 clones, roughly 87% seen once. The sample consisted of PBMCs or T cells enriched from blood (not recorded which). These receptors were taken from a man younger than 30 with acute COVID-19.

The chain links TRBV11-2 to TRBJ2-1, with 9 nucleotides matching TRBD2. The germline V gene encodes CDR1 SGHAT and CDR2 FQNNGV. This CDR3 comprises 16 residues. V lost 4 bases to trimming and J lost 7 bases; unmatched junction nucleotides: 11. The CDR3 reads CASSSGAGGPVNEQFF. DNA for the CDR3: TGTGCCAGCAGCTCGGGGGCGGGAGGGCCCGTGAATGAGCAGTTCTTC.

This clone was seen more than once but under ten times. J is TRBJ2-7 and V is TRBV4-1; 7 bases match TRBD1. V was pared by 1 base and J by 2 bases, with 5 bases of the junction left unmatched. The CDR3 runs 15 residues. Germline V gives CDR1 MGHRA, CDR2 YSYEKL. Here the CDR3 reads CASSQGVQGAYEQYF. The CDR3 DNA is TGCGCCAGCAGCCAAGGGGTGCAGGGGGCCTACGAGCAGTACTTC.

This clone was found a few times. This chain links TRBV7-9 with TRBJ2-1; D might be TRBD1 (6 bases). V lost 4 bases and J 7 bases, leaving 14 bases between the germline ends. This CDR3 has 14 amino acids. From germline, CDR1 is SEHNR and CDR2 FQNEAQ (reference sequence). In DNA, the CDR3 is TGTGCCAGCAGCTCCGGGACAAGTAGGAATGAGCAGTTCTTC. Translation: CASSSGTSRNEQFF.

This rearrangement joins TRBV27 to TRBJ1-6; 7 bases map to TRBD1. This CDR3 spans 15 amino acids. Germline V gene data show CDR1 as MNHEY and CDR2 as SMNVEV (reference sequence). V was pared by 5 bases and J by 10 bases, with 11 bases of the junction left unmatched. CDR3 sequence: CASSLRQGTDSPLHF. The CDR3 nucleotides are TGTGCCAGCAGTCTCAGACAGGGAACGGACTCACCCCTCCACTTT.

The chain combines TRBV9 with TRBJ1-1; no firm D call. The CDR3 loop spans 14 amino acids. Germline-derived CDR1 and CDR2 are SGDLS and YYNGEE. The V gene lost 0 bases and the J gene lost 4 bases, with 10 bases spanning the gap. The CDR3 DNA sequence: TGTGCCAGCAGCGTAGGAGGAGGGAGCACTGAAGCTTTCTTT. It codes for CASSVGGGSTEAFF.

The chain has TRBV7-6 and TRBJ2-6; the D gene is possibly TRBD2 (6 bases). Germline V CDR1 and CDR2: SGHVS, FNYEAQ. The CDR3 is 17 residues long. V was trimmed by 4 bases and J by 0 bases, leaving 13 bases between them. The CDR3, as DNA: TGTGCCAGCAGCTCCCAGGGACTTCGCTCTGGGGCCAACGTCCTGACTTTC. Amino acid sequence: CASSSQGLRSGANVLTF.